This note documents a single T cell receptor (beta chain) sequence. The CDR3 runs 14 residues. With 5 bases removed from V and 3 bases from J, the gap between germline ends came to 13 bases. Germline loops: CDR1 SGHDT, CDR2 YYEEEE. This record comes from a study of blood T cell repertoires in COVID-19. Study as a whole: Samples came from the United States, Italy and Spain, spanning acute and convalescent COVID-19. Sample material is recorded as cDNA or gDNA derived from T cells, B-cell-depleted T cells, or PBMCs.

In the study's own analysis: Amplification from reference gene primers served as the basis for estimated nucleated cell counts. Profiled with immunoSEQ multiplex PCR; TCRdb holds only in-frame clones, not every one. V and J calls and clone size follow that table, whereas D and trimming were derived from the DNA. The table records around 250,000 clones, less than 90% of them present only once. Specimen: peripheral blood. This TCR came from a woman between 35 and 50 years old who had recovered from COVID-19. V is TRBV5-6 and J is TRBJ2-3; weak D call: TRBD2 (6 bases). CDR3 amino acids: CASSSGVVTDTQYF. CDR3 in DNA: TGTGCCAGCAGTTCGGGGGTAGTGACAGATACGCAGTATTTT.